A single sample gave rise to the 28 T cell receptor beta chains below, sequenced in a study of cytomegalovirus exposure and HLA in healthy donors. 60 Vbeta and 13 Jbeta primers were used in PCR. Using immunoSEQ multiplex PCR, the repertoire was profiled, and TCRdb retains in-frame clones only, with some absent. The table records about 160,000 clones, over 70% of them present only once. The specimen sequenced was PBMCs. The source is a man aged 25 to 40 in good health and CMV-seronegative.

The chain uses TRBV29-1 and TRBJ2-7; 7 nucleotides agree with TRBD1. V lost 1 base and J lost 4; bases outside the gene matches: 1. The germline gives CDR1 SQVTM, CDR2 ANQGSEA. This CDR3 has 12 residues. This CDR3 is CSVEVTGYEQYF. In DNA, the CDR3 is TGCAGCGTTGAAGTGACAGGGTACGAGCAGTACTTC.

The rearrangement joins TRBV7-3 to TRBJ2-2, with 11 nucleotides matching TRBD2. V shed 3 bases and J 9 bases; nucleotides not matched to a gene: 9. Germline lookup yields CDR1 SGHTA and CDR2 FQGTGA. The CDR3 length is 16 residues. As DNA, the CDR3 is TGTGCCAGCAGCTTGACTAGCGGGAATGGGAAGCGGGAGCTGTTTTTT. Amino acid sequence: CASSLTSGNGKRELFF.

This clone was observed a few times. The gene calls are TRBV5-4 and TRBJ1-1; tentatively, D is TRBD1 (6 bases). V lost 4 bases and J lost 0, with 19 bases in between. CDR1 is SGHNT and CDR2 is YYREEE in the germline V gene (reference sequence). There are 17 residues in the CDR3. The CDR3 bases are TGTGCCAGCAGCCCTCAAGGACAGAAGACTTTGAACACTGAAGCTTTCTTT. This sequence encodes CASSPQGQKTLNTEAFF.

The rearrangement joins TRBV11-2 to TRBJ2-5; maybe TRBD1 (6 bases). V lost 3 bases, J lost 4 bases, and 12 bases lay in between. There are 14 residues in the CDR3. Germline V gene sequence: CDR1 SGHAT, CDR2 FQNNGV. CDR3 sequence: CASSFHRVGETQYF. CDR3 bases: TGTGCCAGCAGCTTTCACAGGGTGGGAGAGACCCAGTACTTC.

CDR3: CANHRDRGVYEQYF. For the CDR3, the DNA is TGTGCCAACCACCGGGACAGGGGAGTCTACGAGCAGTACTTC. The V gene is TRBV7-3, the J gene TRBJ2-7; the match to TRBD1 covers 10 bases. Germline V gene data show CDR1 as SGHTA and CDR2 as FQGTGA. V was clipped by 10 bases and J by 3 bases; unmatched bases: 9. CDR3 size: 14 residues.

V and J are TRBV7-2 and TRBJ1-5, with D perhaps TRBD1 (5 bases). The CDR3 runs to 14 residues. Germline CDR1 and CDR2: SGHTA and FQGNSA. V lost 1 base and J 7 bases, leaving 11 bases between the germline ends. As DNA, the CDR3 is TGTGCCAGCAGCTTAGGGGACGGGGGGCAGCCCCAGCATTTT. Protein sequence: CASSLGDGGQPQHF.

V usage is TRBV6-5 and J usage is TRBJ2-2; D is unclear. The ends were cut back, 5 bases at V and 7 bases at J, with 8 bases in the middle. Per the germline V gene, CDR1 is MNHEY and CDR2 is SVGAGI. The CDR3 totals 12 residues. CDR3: CASSNLLGELFF. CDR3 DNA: TGTGCCAGCAGTAATTTACTCGGGGAGCTGTTTTTT.

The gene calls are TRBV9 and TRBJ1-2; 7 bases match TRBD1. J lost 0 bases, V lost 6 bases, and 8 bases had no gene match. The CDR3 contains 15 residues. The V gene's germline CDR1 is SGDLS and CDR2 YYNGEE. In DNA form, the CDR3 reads TGTGCCAGCACCCAAGGGGGCCCAGCTAACTATGGCTACACCTTC. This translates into CASTQGGPANYGYTF. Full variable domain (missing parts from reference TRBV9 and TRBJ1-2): DSGVTQTPKHLITATGQRVTLRCSPRSGDLSVYWYQQSLDQGLQFLIQYYNGEERAKGNILERFSAQQFPDLHSELNLSSLELGDSALYFCASTQGGPANYGYTFGSGTRLTVV.

The CDR3 here is CASSASGSTDTQYF. The CDR3 DNA reads TGTGCCAGCAGCGCTAGCGGTAGCACAGATACGCAGTATTTT. V usage is TRBV9 and J usage is TRBJ2-3; TRBD2 matches 7 bases. Germline trimming cut 3 bases from V and 0 bases from J; bases unmatched to any gene: 1. The CDR3 totals 14 residues. The germline CDR1 and CDR2 sequences are SGDLS and YYNGEE.

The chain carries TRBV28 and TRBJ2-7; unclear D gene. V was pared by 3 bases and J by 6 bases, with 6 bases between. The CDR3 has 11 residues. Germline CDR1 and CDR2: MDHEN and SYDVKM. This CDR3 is CASSLSSEQYF. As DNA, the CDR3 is TGTGCCAGCAGTTTGTCTTCCGAGCAGTACTTC.

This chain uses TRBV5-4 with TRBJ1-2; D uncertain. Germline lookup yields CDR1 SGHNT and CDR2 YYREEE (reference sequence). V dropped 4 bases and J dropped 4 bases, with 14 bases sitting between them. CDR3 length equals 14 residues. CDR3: CASSRLEFRYGYTF. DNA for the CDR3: TGTGCCAGCAGCCGACTAGAATTCCGCTATGGCTACACCTTC. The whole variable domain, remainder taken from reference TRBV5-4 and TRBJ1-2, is ETGVTQSPTHLIKTRGQQVTLRCSSQSGHNTVSWYQQALGQGPQFIFQYYREEENGRGNFPPRFSGLQFPNYSSELNVNALELDDSALYLCASSRLEFRYGYTFGSGTRLTVV.

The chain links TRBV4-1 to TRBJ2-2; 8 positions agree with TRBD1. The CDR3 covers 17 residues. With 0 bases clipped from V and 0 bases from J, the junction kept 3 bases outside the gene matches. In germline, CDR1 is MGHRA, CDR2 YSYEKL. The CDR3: CASSQDWGQANTGELFF. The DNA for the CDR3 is TGCGCCAGCAGCCAAGATTGGGGACAGGCGAACACCGGGGAGCTGTTTTTT.

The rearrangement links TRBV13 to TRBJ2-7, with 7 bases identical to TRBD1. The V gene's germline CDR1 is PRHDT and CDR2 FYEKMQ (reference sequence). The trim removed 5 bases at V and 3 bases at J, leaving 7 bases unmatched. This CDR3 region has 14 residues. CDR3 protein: CASSPEGARYEQYF. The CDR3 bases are TGTGCCAGCAGCCCCGAGGGGGCGCGCTACGAGCAGTACTTC.

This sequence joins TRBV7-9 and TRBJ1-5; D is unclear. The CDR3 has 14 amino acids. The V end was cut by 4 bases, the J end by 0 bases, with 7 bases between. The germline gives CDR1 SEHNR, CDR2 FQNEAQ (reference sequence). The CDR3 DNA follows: TGTGCCAGCAGCTCCCTTTCTAGCAATCAGCCCCAGCATTTT. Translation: CASSSLSSNQPQHF.

CDR3 coding DNA: TGTGCCAGCAGCACACAGGGGGCATTTGGGGCCAACGTCCTGACTTTC. This sequence encodes CASSTQGAFGANVLTF. The V and J genes are TRBV7-3 and TRBJ2-6, with 9 positions matching TRBD1. J was trimmed by 3 bases and V by 5 bases; bases with no gene match: 5. The CDR3 loop spans 16 amino acids. Germline V gene lookup returns CDR1 SGHTA and CDR2 FQGTGA. Supplemented by reference TRBV7-3 and TRBJ2-6, the full variable domain reads GAGVSQTPSNKVTEKGKYVELRCDPISGHTALYWYRQSLGQGPEFLIYFQGTGAADDSGLPNDRFFAVRPEGSVSTLKIQRTERGDSAVYLCASSTQGAFGANVLTFGAGSRLTVL.

The CDR3 DNA follows: TGTGCCAGCAGTTACGGGGGGGAGCAGTACTTC. The encoded protein is CASSYGGEQYF. The gene calls are TRBV6-5 and TRBJ2-5, with TRBD2 identical over 7 bases. CDR3 length: 11 residues. Trimming at V came to 2 bases and at J to 11 bases, leaving 2 bases not matched to a gene. CDR1 is MNHEY, CDR2 SVGAGI, per germline.

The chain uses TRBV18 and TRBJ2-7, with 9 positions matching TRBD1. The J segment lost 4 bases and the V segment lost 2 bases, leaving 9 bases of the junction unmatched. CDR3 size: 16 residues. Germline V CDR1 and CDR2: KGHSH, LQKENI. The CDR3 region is CASSPTGTGRGYEQYF. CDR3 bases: TGTGCCAGCTCACCAACGGGGACAGGGCGCGGATACGAGCAGTACTTC. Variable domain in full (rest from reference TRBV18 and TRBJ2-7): NAGVMQNPRHLVRRRGQEARLRCSPMKGHSHVYWYRQLPEEGLKFMVYLQKENIIDESGMPKERFSAEFPKEGPSILRIQQVVRGDSAAYFCASSPTGTGRGYEQYFGPGTRLTVT.

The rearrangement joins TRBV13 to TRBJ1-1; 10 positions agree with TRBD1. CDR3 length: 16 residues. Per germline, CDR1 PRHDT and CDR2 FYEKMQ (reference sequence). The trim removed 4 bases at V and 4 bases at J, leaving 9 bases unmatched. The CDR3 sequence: CASSSRDRGGGTEAFF. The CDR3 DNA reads TGTGCCAGCAGCTCTAGGGACAGGGGAGGGGGCACTGAAGCTTTCTTT.

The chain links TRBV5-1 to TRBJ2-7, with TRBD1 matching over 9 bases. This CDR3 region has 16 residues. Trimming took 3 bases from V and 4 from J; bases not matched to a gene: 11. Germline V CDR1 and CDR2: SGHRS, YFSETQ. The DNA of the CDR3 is TGCGCCAGCAGCTCGAACCGGGACAGGGCCTTTTACGAGCAGTACTTC. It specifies CASSSNRDRAFYEQYF.

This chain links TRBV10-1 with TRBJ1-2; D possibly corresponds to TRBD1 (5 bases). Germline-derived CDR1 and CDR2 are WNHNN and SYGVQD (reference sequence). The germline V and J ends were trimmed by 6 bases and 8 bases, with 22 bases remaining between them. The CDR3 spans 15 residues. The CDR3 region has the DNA TGCGCCAGCAGCCACCCGAGCAGGGATTCTGAAGGCTACACCTTC. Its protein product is CASSHPSRDSEGYTF.

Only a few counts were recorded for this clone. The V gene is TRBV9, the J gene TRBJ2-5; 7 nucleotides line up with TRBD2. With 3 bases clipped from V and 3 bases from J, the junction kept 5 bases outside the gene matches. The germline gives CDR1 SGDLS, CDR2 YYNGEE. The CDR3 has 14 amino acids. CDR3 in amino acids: CASSEGGGEETQYF. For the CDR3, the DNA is TGTGCCAGCAGCGAGGGCGGGGGTGAAGAGACCCAGTACTTC.

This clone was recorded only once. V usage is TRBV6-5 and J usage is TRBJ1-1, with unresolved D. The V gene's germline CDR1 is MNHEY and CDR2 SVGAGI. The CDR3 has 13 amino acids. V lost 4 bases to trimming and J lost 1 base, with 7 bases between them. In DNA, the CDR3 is TGTGCCAGCAGTTTTACACCGAACACTGAAGCTTTCTTT. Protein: CASSFTPNTEAFF.

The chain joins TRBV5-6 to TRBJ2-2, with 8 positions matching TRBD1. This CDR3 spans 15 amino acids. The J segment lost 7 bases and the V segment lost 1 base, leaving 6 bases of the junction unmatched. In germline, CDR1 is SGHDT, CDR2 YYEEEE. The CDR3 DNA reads TGTGCCAGCAGCTTGACAGGGGGGCCGGGCGGGGAGCTGTTTTTT. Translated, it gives CASSLTGGPGGELFF.

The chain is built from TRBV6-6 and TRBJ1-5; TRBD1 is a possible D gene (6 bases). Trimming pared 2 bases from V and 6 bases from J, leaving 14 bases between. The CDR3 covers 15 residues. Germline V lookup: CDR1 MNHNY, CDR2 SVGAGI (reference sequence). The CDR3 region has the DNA TGTGCCAGCAGTTACCAGCCAGGGGAGAGTCAGCCCCAGCATTTT. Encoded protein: CASSYQPGESQPQHF.

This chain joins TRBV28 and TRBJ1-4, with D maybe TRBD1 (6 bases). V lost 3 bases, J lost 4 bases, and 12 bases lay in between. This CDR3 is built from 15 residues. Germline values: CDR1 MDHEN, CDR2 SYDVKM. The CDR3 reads CASSLDQGSNEKLFF. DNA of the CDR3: TGTGCCAGCAGTTTGGACCAGGGGAGTAATGAAAAACTGTTTTTT.

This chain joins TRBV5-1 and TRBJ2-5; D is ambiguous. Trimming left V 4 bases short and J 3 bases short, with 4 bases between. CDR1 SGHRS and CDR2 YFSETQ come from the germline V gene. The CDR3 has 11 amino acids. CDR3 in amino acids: CASSIEETQYF. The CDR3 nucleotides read TGCGCCAGCAGCATAGAAGAGACCCAGTACTTC. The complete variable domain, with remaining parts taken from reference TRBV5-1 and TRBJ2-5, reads KAGVTQTPRYLIKTRGQQVTLSCSPISGHRSVSWYQQTPGQGLQFLFEYFSETQRNKGNFPGRFSGRQFSNSRSEMNVSTLELGDSALYLCASSIEETQYFGPGTRLLVL.

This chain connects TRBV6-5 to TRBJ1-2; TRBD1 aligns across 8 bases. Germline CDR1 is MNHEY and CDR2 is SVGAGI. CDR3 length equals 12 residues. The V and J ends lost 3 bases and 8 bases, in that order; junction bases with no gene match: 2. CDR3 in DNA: TGTGCCAGCAGTTATAGGACAGGGGGCTACACCTTC. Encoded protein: CASSYRTGGYTF.

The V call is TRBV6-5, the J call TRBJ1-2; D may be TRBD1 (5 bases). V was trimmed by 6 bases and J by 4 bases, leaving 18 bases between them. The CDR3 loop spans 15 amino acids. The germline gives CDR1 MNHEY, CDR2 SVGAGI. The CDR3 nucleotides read TGTGCCAGCAGACCCGGGACTGGGGGGACCTATGGCTACACCTTC. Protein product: CASRPGTGGTYGYTF.